This T cell receptor beta chain was sequenced during a study of blood T cell repertoires in COVID-19. About the study: Samples taken during acute and convalescent COVID-19 were collected in the United States, Italy and Spain. PBMCs, B-cell-depleted T cells, or T cells were the source of the cDNA or gDNA that made up the material.

Clones were read by immunoSEQ multiplex PCR, and TCRdb kept only the in-frame ones, dropping some. The sample comprises about 380,000 clones, approximately 80% of which are singletons, and approximately 1% rests with the top ten. This CDR3 has 14 residues. The germline V gene encodes CDR1 SGHDT and CDR2 YYEEEE. Trimming took 1 base from V and 7 from J; bases not matched to a gene: 2. V and J are TRBV5-6 and TRBJ1-6; 7 bases align to TRBD1. What was sequenced was peripheral blood. The clonotype was recovered from a human donor with acute or convalescent COVID-19. The donor label of this sample is uncertain. The CDR3 region has the DNA TGTGCCAGCAGCTTGAACAGGGGAAATTCACCCCTCCACTTT. It encodes CASSLNRGNSPLHF.